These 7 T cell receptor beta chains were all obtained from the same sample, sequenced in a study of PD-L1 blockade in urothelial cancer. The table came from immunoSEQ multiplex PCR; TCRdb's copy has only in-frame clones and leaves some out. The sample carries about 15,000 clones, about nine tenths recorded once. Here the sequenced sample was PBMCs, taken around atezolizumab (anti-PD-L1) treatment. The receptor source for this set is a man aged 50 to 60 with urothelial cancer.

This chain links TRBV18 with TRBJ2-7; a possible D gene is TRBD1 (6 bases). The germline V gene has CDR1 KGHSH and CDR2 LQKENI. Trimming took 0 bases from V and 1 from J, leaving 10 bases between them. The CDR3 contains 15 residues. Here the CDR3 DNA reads TGTGCCAGCTCACCACCGACGACAGGATCCTACGAGCAGTACTTC. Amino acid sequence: CASSPPTTGSYEQYF. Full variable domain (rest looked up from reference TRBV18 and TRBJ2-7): NAGVMQNPRHLVRRRGQEARLRCSPMKGHSHVYWYRQLPEEGLKFMVYLQKENIIDESGMPKERFSAEFPKEGPSILRIQQVVRGDSAAYFCASSPPTTGSYEQYFGPGTRLTVT.

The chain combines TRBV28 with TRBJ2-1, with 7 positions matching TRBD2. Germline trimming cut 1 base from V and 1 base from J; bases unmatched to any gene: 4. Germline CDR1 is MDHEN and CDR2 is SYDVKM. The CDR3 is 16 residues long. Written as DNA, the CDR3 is TGTGCCAGCAGTTTATCGGGGGGTATGTCCTACAATGAGCAGTTCTTC. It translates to CASSLSGGMSYNEQFF.

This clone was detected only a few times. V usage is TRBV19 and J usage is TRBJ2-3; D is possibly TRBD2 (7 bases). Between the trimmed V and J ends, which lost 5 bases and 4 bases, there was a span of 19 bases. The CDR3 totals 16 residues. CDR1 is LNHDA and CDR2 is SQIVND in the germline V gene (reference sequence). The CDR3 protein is CASSPSGGGAADTQYF. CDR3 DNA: TGTGCCAGTAGTCCCTCTGGGGGGGGCGCGGCAGATACGCAGTATTTT.

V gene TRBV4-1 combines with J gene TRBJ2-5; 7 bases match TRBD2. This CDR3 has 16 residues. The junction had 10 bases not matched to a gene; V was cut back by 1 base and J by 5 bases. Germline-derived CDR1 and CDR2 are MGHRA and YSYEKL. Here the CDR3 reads CASSQAGLTGVETQYF. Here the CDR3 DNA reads TGCGCCAGCAGCCAAGCGGGACTAACCGGTGTGGAGACCCAGTACTTC.

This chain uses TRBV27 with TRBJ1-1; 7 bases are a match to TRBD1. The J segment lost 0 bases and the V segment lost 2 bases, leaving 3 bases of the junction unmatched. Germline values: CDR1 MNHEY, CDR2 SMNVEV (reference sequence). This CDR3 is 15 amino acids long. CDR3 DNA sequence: TGTGCCAGCAGTTTAGGACAGGCAATGAACACTGAAGCTTTCTTT. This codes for CASSLGQAMNTEAFF.

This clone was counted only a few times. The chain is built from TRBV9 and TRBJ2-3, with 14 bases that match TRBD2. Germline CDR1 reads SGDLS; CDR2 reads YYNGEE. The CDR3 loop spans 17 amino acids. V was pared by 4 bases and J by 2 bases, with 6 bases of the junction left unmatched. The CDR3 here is CASSTRTSGRNTDTQYF. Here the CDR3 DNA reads TGTGCCAGCAGCACCCGGACTAGCGGGAGGAACACAGATACGCAGTATTTT.

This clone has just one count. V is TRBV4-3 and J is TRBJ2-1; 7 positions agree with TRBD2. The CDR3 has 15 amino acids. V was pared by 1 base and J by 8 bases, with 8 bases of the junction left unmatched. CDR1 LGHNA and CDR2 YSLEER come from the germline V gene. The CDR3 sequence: CASSQGGSGGYEQFF. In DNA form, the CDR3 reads TGCGCCAGCAGCCAAGGGGGTTCGGGAGGCTATGAGCAGTTCTTC.